Presented here are 29 T cell receptor beta chains from one specimen sequenced in a study of beta chain features in type 1 diabetes. cDNA synthesis used the whole RNA isolate, giving expressed TCRB sequences. Clones were read by immunoSEQ multiplex PCR, and TCRdb kept only the in-frame ones, dropping some. The table shows just over 150,000 clones, with more than 9.5% occurring only once. What was sequenced was central memory CD4+ T cells from blood. Source of these receptors: a man in his late teens or twenties in good health.

This rearrangement joins TRBV14 to TRBJ2-2, with D unclear. The CDR3 covers 13 residues. Germline CDR1 reads SGHDN; CDR2 reads FVKESK. V was cut by 3 bases and J by 2 bases, with 4 bases left in between. Written as DNA, the CDR3 is TGTGCCAGCAGCCAGCAAAACACCGGGGAGCTGTTTTTT. Its translation is CASSQQNTGELFF.

DNA for the CDR3: TGTGCCAGCAGAGTGGCCCCGGCAGATACGCAGTATTTT. Amino acids: CASRVAPADTQYF. The chain carries TRBV5-4 and TRBJ2-3; D is unclear. This CDR3 is 13 amino acids long. Trimming shortened V by 5 bases and J by 4 bases, and 11 bases separated the two germline ends. From germline, CDR1 is SGHNT and CDR2 YYREEE (reference sequence). Filled out from reference TRBV5-4 and TRBJ2-3, the complete variable domain reads ETGVTQSPTHLIKTRGQQVTLRCSSQSGHNTVSWYQQALGQGPQFIFQYYREEENGRGNFPPRFSGLQFPNYSSELNVNALELDDSALYLCASRVAPADTQYFGPGTRLTVL.

In its sample, this clone was seen a few times. The chain combines TRBV6-6 with TRBJ1-5; 7 positions agree with TRBD1. V lost 6 bases, J lost 3 bases, and 11 bases stayed unmatched. The germline CDR1 and CDR2 sequences are MNHNY and SVGAGI (reference sequence). The CDR3 is made up of 16 amino acids. CDR3 sequence: CASSLPRTGLNQPQHF. CDR3 coding DNA: TGTGCCAGCAGCCTCCCCCGGACAGGCCTCAATCAGCCCCAGCATTTT.

This clone was picked up a small number of times. The J gene is TRBJ2-5, the V gene TRBV7-2; D is possibly TRBD1 (6 bases). CDR1 is SGHTA and CDR2 is FQGNSA in the germline V gene. The CDR3 contains 14 residues. Trimming pared 5 bases from V and 3 bases from J, leaving 13 bases between. The CDR3 DNA is TGTGCCAGCAGCCCCTGGACAGAAAAAGAGACCCAGTACTTC. Residues: CASSPWTEKETQYF.

This clone has only a few counts. This chain joins TRBV7-9 and TRBJ1-5, with D perhaps matching TRBD1 (5 bases). From germline, CDR1 is SEHNR and CDR2 FQNEAQ (reference sequence). V was clipped by 0 bases and J by 2 bases, with 14 bases between them. CDR3 length: 17 amino acids. The CDR3 here is CASSLAFGGGGNQPQHF. In DNA form, the CDR3 reads TGTGCCAGCAGCTTAGCGTTTGGTGGGGGTGGCAATCAGCCCCAGCATTTT. The full variable domain, rest sourced from reference TRBV7-9 and TRBJ1-5, is DTGVSQNPRHKITKRGQNVTFRCDPISEHNRLYWYRQTLGQGPEFLTYFQNEAQLEKSRLLSDRFSAERPKGSFSTLEIQRTEQGDSAMYLCASSLAFGGGGNQPQHFGDGTRLSIL.

This clone was seen more than once but under ten times. The CDR3 DNA sequence: TGCGCCAGCAGCTTGGGGACAGAATGGCCAGATACGCAGTATTTT. It specifies CASSLGTEWPDTQYF. The chain is built from TRBV5-1 and TRBJ2-3; weak D call: TRBD1 (6 bases). Germline V gene sequence: CDR1 SGHRS, CDR2 YFSETQ. The CDR3 has 15 residues. V lost 0 bases to trimming and J lost 4 bases, with 12 bases between them.

This clone appeared a few times. The gene calls are TRBV15 and TRBJ1-5; D gene ambiguous. Trimming removed 5 bases from V and 7 bases from J, with 12 bases in between. The CDR3 extends over 13 amino acids. The V gene's germline CDR1 is LNHNV and CDR2 YYDKDF (reference sequence). The CDR3 is CATSPGIRQPQHF. The CDR3 nucleotides are TGTGCCACCAGCCCAGGAATCCGCCAGCCCCAGCATTTT.

This sequence joins TRBV7-3 and TRBJ1-1; D gene ambiguous. V was cut by 6 bases and J by 1 base, with 9 bases left in between. The CDR3 loop spans 13 amino acids. The germline V gene has CDR1 SGHTA and CDR2 FQGTGA. The CDR3 is CASRRQENTEAFF. Written as DNA, the CDR3 is TGTGCCAGCAGACGGCAGGAGAACACTGAAGCTTTCTTT.

This clone was seen more than once but under ten times. The gene calls are TRBV2 and TRBJ2-3; 8 nucleotides match TRBD2. CDR3 length: 15 residues. V gave up 8 bases and J gave up 0 bases; unmatched junction bases: 7. The germline V gene encodes CDR1 SNHLY and CDR2 FYNNEI. CDR3 sequence: CASGRLAGSTDTQYF. The CDR3 nucleotides are TGTGCCAGCGGTAGGCTAGCGGGCAGCACAGATACGCAGTATTTT.

V is TRBV4-1 and J is TRBJ1-4; D ambiguous. CDR3 length: 13 residues. Germline V gene lookup returns CDR1 MGHRA and CDR2 YSYEKL. Trimming took off 0 bases at V and 7 bases at J, with 6 bases between the two ends. In nucleotides, the CDR3 is TGCGCCAGCAGCCAAGAAAACCCTGAAAAACTGTTTTTT. Translated, it gives CASSQENPEKLFF.

There are a few counts of this clone. The J gene is TRBJ2-3, the V gene TRBV5-1; no firm D call. Germline CDR1 reads SGHRS; CDR2 reads YFSETQ. Deletions cut 3 bases from V and 0 bases from J, with 5 bases between. The CDR3 is 13 residues long. CDR3 DNA: TGCGCCAGCAGCTCCTTAAGCACAGATACGCAGTATTTT. This translates into CASSSLSTDTQYF.

The CDR3 region is CASSMQRGHNEQFF. In DNA, the CDR3 is TGTGCCAGTAGTATGCAGCGGGGACACAATGAGCAGTTCTTC. This chain links TRBV19 with TRBJ2-1; 7 bases line up with TRBD2. The V segment lost 3 bases and the J segment 5 bases; nucleotides outside the gene matches: 4. In germline, CDR1 is LNHDA, CDR2 SQIVND (reference sequence). CDR3 length equals 14 residues.

This clone was found once. The J gene is TRBJ2-3, the V gene TRBV11-2; no reliable D call. The V end was cut by 5 bases, the J end by 1 base, with 13 bases between. Per germline, CDR1 SGHAT and CDR2 FQNNGV. The CDR3 loop spans 15 amino acids. CDR3 amino acids: CASSPPLAGTDTQYF. The DNA of the CDR3 is TGTGCCAGCAGCCCCCCCCTCGCCGGCACAGATACGCAGTATTTT.

Only a few counts were recorded for this clone. This specimen includes other DNA sequences encoding the same CDR3. The chain combines TRBV7-9 with TRBJ2-3; D call uncertain. Germline values: CDR1 SEHNR, CDR2 FQNEAQ (reference sequence). CDR3 length: 13 amino acids. V lost 2 bases to trimming and J lost 3 bases, with 6 bases between them. For the CDR3, the DNA is TGTGCCAGCAGCTTACCTGGGACAGATACGCAGTATTTT. Protein: CASSLPGTDTQYF.

This clone was observed a handful of times. The chain has TRBV10-3 and TRBJ2-1, with 15 bases matching TRBD2. After removal of 7 bases from V and 9 bases from J, the junction contained 7 bases not matched to a gene. The germline gives CDR1 ENHRY, CDR2 SYGVKD. This CDR3 has 15 amino acids. CDR3 DNA: TGTGCCATCATCAGGACTAGCGGGGGGGCTGGTGAGCAGTTCTTC. Translating gives CAIIRTSGGAGEQFF.

The table lists this clone with a few counts. The rearrangement uses TRBV21-1 and TRBJ2-1; the table assigns TRBD2, which was not confirmed against the DNA. TRBV21-1 represents a pseudogene. The CDR3 spans 14 residues. The DNA for the CDR3 is TGTGCCAGCAGCAAATGGCCAGCGGACAATGAGCAGTTCTTC. Its translation: CASSKWPADNEQFF.

The chain is built from TRBV9 and TRBJ1-1; D call uncertain. CDR1 SGDLS and CDR2 YYNGEE come from the germline V gene. CDR3 length equals 13 residues. The V gene lost 4 bases and the J gene lost 9 bases, with 16 bases spanning the gap. CDR3 DNA: TGTGCCAGCAGCACCACTTCGAGTGCCCAAGCTTTCTTT. This translates into CASSTTSSAQAFF.

The chain carries TRBV6-5 and TRBJ2-3; D unresolved. The V end was cut by 6 bases, the J end by 3 bases, with 10 bases between. The CDR3 loop spans 13 amino acids. Germline-derived CDR1 and CDR2 are MNHEY and SVGAGI. CDR3 nucleotides: TGTGCCAGCAGCCGGACGGATACAGATACGCAGTATTTT. It specifies CASSRTDTDTQYF.

This chain uses TRBV18 with TRBJ2-1; 10 positions agree with TRBD1. The germline V gene has CDR1 KGHSH and CDR2 LQKENI. This CDR3 comprises 15 residues. After removal of 1 base from V and 6 bases from J, the junction contained 3 bases not matched to a gene. For the CDR3, the DNA is TGTGCCAGCTCACCACAGGGACAGGGGAGCAATGAGCAGTTCTTC. Translating it yields CASSPQGQGSNEQFF. Full variable domain (outside the CDR3, taken from reference TRBV18 and TRBJ2-1): NAGVMQNPRHLVRRRGQEARLRCSPMKGHSHVYWYRQLPEEGLKFMVYLQKENIIDESGMPKERFSAEFPKEGPSILRIQQVVRGDSAAYFCASSPQGQGSNEQFFGPGTRLTVL.

This clone has only a few counts. The rearrangement uses TRBV19 and TRBJ1-1; 9 bases align to TRBD1. Germline CDR1 LNHDA, CDR2 SQIVND (reference sequence). This CDR3 comprises 12 residues. CDR3 loop: CAVGDRGTEAFF. The CDR3 nucleotides are TGTGCTGTGGGAGACAGGGGGACTGAAGCTTTCTTT.

This clone has more than one count but fewer than ten. The J gene is TRBJ1-1, the V gene TRBV18; maybe TRBD1 (6 bases). The germline CDR1 and CDR2 sequences are KGHSH and LQKENI. The CDR3 is 15 residues long. The germline V and J ends were trimmed by 5 bases and 1 base, with 14 bases remaining between them. Written as DNA, the CDR3 is TGTGCCAGCTCATCCGACGGGGGGCGGAACACTGAAGCTTTCTTT. Its protein is CASSSDGGRNTEAFF. The complete variable domain, with remaining parts taken from reference TRBV18 and TRBJ1-1, reads NAGVMQNPRHLVRRRGQEARLRCSPMKGHSHVYWYRQLPEEGLKFMVYLQKENIIDESGMPKERFSAEFPKEGPSILRIQQVVRGDSAAYFCASSSDGGRNTEAFFGQGTRLTVV.

The J gene is TRBJ2-5, the V gene TRBV5-6; TRBD2 matches at 8 bases. The CDR3 has 14 amino acids. Unmatched junction bases numbered 8, after V lost 4 bases and J lost 6 bases. CDR1 is SGHDT and CDR2 is YYEEEE in the germline V gene. The CDR3 reads CASSTTGGPKTQYF. CDR3 nucleotides: TGTGCCAGCAGCACAACGGGGGGGCCGAAGACCCAGTACTTC.

The table lists this clone with a few counts. V is TRBV18 and J is TRBJ1-4; 7 bases are a match to TRBD1. Germline V gene sequence: CDR1 KGHSH, CDR2 LQKENI. V was pared by 3 bases and J by 3 bases, with 1 base of the junction left unmatched. This CDR3 comprises 14 residues. The CDR3 here is CASSPQGANEKLFF. In nucleotides, the CDR3 is TGTGCCAGCTCACCGCAGGGGGCTAATGAAAAACTGTTTTTT.

In its sample, this clone was seen a few times. The chain couples TRBV27 to TRBJ1-5; D gene ambiguous. Trimming took 2 bases from V and 11 from J, leaving 10 bases between them. Germline CDR1 reads MNHEY; CDR2 reads SMNVEV (reference sequence). The CDR3 sequence is 12 residues long. CDR3 sequence reads: CASSLAGGTQHF. CDR3 DNA sequence: TGTGCCAGCAGTTTAGCAGGCGGGACCCAGCATTTT.

The chain carries TRBV28 and TRBJ1-2; possibly TRBD1 for D (5 bases). This CDR3 has 12 amino acids. The germline gives CDR1 MDHEN, CDR2 SYDVKM. V shed 4 bases and J shed 8 bases, with 11 bases lying between them. The CDR3 DNA sequence: TGTGCCAGCAGTTCTGCTGACAGAGGCTACACCTTC. It codes for CASSSADRGYTF.

This clone was counted a few times. The J gene is TRBJ2-5, the V gene TRBV28; 8 bases are a match to TRBD1. V was clipped by 5 bases and J by 2 bases; unmatched bases: 7. CDR3 length equals 15 residues. Per the germline V gene, CDR1 is MDHEN and CDR2 is SYDVKM. The CDR3 DNA reads as TGTGCCAGCAGTAGAGCGGACAGGGATCAAGAGACCCAGTACTTC. It yields the protein CASSRADRDQETQYF.

This clone was detected a few times. V usage is TRBV14 and J usage is TRBJ1-2; D perhaps matches TRBD1 (6 bases). CDR1 is SGHDN and CDR2 is FVKESK in the germline V gene. Trimming pared 0 bases from V and 7 bases from J, leaving 12 bases between. This CDR3 region has 14 residues. CDR3 nucleotides: TGTGCCAGCAGCCAAGATCGGGGACAAAGTGGCTACACCTTC. This gives the protein CASSQDRGQSGYTF. Together with reference TRBV14 and TRBJ1-2, the CDR3 gives the full variable domain: EAGVTQFPSHSVIEKGQTVTLRCDPISGHDNLYWYRRVMGKEIKFLLHFVKESKQDESGMPNNRFLAERTGGTYSTLKVQPAELEDSGVYFCASSQDRGQSGYTFGSGTRLTVV.

This clone was detected a few times. The V call is TRBV13, the J call TRBJ2-1; D possibly corresponds to TRBD2 (5 bases). Germline V CDR1 and CDR2: PRHDT, FYEKMQ (reference sequence). V lost 2 bases and J lost 8, with 19 bases in between. The CDR3 covers 16 residues. Written as DNA, the CDR3 is TGTGCCAGCAGCTTACGGAGGAGCTATGGGTCCCATGAGCAGTTCTTC. It codes for CASSLRRSYGSHEQFF.

J is TRBJ2-4 and V is TRBV29-1; D remains ambiguous. Trimming stripped 4 bases from V and 2 bases from J, with 18 bases between. Germline lookup yields CDR1 SQVTM and CDR2 ANQGSEA. The CDR3 is 16 amino acids. CDR3 residues: CSVGGFSGLPKNIQYF. In DNA, the CDR3 is TGCAGCGTTGGTGGGTTTTCAGGCCTTCCCAAAAACATTCAGTACTTC.